This passage covers 18 T cell receptor beta chains from one sample sequenced in a study of T-cell reconstitution after alpha-beta-depleted transplantation in children. It was with unique molecular identifiers that the TCRbeta library was prepared. TCRdb re-called the PCR reads through MiXCR, storing one row per CDR3 protein. The data show 200,000 to 300,000 distinct CDR3 sequences, with 6.5% to 10% seen just once and 5% to 7% held by the top ten. The sample in question was PBMCs, mostly from graft donor cells, obtained 180 days after TCRalphabeta/CD19-depleted stem cell transplant. Source of these receptors: a male patient younger than 18 who had a stem cell transplant for acute lymphoblastic leukemia, so the T cells may come from the graft donor.

With regard to this clonotype: A much larger clone lies one base from this, so it may be a read error. The genes are TRBV10-3 and TRBJ1-1; D is unclear. Germline loops: CDR1 ENHRY, CDR2 SYGVKD. V was trimmed by 6 bases and J by 3 bases, leaving 8 bases between them. The CDR3 covers 12 residues. The CDR3 DNA is TGTGCCATCAGGACTGTGGACACTGAAGCTTTCTTT. It codes for CAIRTVDTEAFF.

In its sample, this clonotype was seen many times. The genes are TRBV7-6 and TRBJ1-3; 7 nucleotides agree with TRBD1. Per the germline V gene, CDR1 is SGHVS and CDR2 is FNYEAQ. CDR3 size: 16 residues. With V trimmed by 1 base and J by 1 base, 4 bases remained unmatched. CDR3 amino acids: CASSLGQGRSGNTIYF. CDR3 in DNA: TGTGCCAGCAGCTTAGGACAGGGAAGATCTGGAAACACCATATATTTT.

This clonotype has at least ten counts. The chain uses TRBV28 and TRBJ2-2, with a weak D call TRBD1 (6 bases). Per the germline V gene, CDR1 is MDHEN and CDR2 is SYDVKM. The CDR3 loop spans 16 amino acids. V lost 6 bases and J 2 bases, leaving 16 bases between the germline ends. The CDR3 nucleotides are TGTGCCAGCAGGACCGGTGGCAGGGGTAACACCGGGGAGCTGTTTTTT. Residues: CASRTGGRGNTGELFF.

This clonotype was observed many times. The chain uses TRBV6-1 and TRBJ1-4, with a weak D call TRBD1 (5 bases). CDR3 length: 14 amino acids. The germline gives CDR1 MNHNS, CDR2 SASEGT. The germline V and J ends were trimmed by 7 bases and 4 bases, with 13 bases remaining between them. DNA of the CDR3: TGTGCCAGCAATCTAGGGGAGGGTAATGAAAAACTGTTTTTT. Its translation: CASNLGEGNEKLFF.

The table lists this clonotype with many counts. The J gene is TRBJ2-1, the V gene TRBV7-3; D is tentatively TRBD1 or TRBD2 (6 bases each). The V gene lost 0 bases and the J gene lost 2 bases, with 11 bases spanning the gap. The CDR3 sequence is 16 residues long. Germline loops: CDR1 SGHTA, CDR2 FQGTGA. CDR3 protein: CASSLTLGGPYNEQFF. For the CDR3, the DNA is TGTGCCAGCAGCTTAACGTTAGGGGGGCCCTACAATGAGCAGTTCTTC.

This clonotype occurred many times. The chain carries TRBV27 and TRBJ2-1; TRBD2 matches 9 bases. Germline V gives CDR1 MNHEY, CDR2 SMNVEV (reference sequence). The CDR3 has 15 amino acids. J gave up 5 bases and V 3 bases, and 5 bases lay outside the gene matches. CDR3 protein: CASSLRLAGNNEQFF. Here the CDR3 DNA reads TGTGCCAGCAGTTTGAGGCTAGCGGGGAACAATGAGCAGTTCTTC.

This clonotype was found a few times. The chain recombines TRBV20-1 with TRBJ2-7, with a weak D call TRBD2 (6 bases). V lost 3 bases and J 5 bases, leaving 17 bases between the germline ends. The CDR3 consists of 14 residues. Germline V gives CDR1 DFQATT, CDR2 SNEGSKA (reference sequence). The CDR3 loop is CSASYSRAGNEQYF. The DNA for the CDR3 is TGCAGTGCTAGCTATAGCAGGGCGGGGAACGAGCAGTACTTC.

This clonotype was seen ten or more times. The V and J genes are TRBV28 and TRBJ1-1; D is unresolved. Trimming took off 1 base at V and 11 bases at J, with 14 bases between the two ends. This CDR3 comprises 13 residues. Per the germline V gene, CDR1 is MDHEN and CDR2 is SYDVKM. The CDR3: CASSLSLTPWAFF. The DNA for the CDR3 is TGTGCCAGCAGTTTATCCCTGACTCCATGGGCTTTCTTT.

Ten or more counts support this clonotype. The chain combines TRBV28 with TRBJ1-1, with a weak D call TRBD1 (6 bases). Germline CDR1 reads MDHEN; CDR2 reads SYDVKM. Trimming stripped 0 bases from V and 7 bases from J, with 9 bases between. The CDR3 has 13 amino acids. CDR3 loop: CASSLWEGGEAFF. The CDR3 DNA reads as TGTGCCAGCAGTTTATGGGAGGGGGGTGAAGCTTTCTTT.

In its sample, this clonotype was seen many times. J is TRBJ2-7 and V is TRBV7-6, with 10 bases aligning to TRBD1. The length of the CDR3 is 14 residues. Germline CDR1 is SGHVS and CDR2 is FNYEAQ. The J segment lost 5 bases and the V segment lost 0 bases, leaving 1 base of the junction unmatched. In DNA, the CDR3 is TGTGCCAGCAGCTTAGCGGGACAGGGGCACGAGCAGTACTTC. Translation gives CASSLAGQGHEQYF.

As regards this clonotype: A single base separates this from a much larger clone, so it may be a read error. CDR3 nucleotide sequence: TGCTGTGCTAGAGAGAGACACGCCGCTCAACTGAATGAAAAACTGTTTTTT. It specifies CCARERHAAQLNEKLFF. V usage is TRBV20-1 and J usage is TRBJ1-4, with unresolved D. Germline V gene sequence: CDR1 DFQATT, CDR2 SNEGSKA (reference sequence). This CDR3 spans 17 amino acids.

This clonotype was observed many times. This chain connects TRBV5-1 to TRBJ2-6; 10 bases agree with TRBD1. J lost 0 bases, V lost 4 bases, and 7 bases had no gene match. The CDR3 is made up of 18 amino acids. The V gene's germline CDR1 is SGHRS and CDR2 YFSETQ. DNA of the CDR3: TGCGCCAGCAGCGCTCGAGACAGGGGGCTCTCTGGGGCCAACGTCCTGACTTTC. Encoded protein: CASSARDRGLSGANVLTF.

About this clonotype: A read error may be the cause here, since a much bigger clone is one base away. This chain links TRBV27 with TRBJ2-1, with TRBD2 matching 11 bases. CDR1 is MNHEY and CDR2 is SMNVEV in the germline V gene (reference sequence). The V gene end was trimmed by 3 bases and the J gene end by 5 bases; junction bases not matched to a gene: 3. The CDR3 is 15 amino acids. The CDR3 sequence: CASSFGTSGDNEQFF. The CDR3 bases are TGTGCCAGCAGTTTCGGGACTAGCGGCGACAATGAGCAGTTCTTC.

This clonotype was observed a few times. This chain links TRBV2 with TRBJ2-1; TRBD2 matches 11 bases. The V gene's germline CDR1 is SNHLY and CDR2 FYNNEI. CDR3 length: 19 residues. V shed 7 bases and J 3 bases; nucleotides not matched to a gene: 17. Here the CDR3 DNA reads TGTGCCAGCACCTATCACACGTTTAGCGGGAGGGCCGACTACAATGAGCAGTTCTTC. It translates to CASTYHTFSGRADYNEQFF. Full variable domain (rest looked up from reference TRBV2 and TRBJ2-1): EPEVTQTPSHQVTQMGQEVILRCVPISNHLYFYWYRQILGQKVEFLVSFYNNEISEKSEIFDDQFSVERPDGSNFTLKIRSTKLEDSAMYFCASTYHTFSGRADYNEQFFGPGTRLTVL.

This chain uses TRBV5-1 with TRBJ2-7; 16 bases line up with TRBD2. Germline CDR1 SGHRS, CDR2 YFSETQ. The CDR3 has 17 residues. With V trimmed by 3 bases and J by 10 bases, 13 bases remained unmatched. The CDR3 is CASSSSGTSGRAGEQYF. In nucleotides, the CDR3 is TGCGCCAGCAGCTCTTCCGGGACTAGCGGGAGGGCCGGAGAACAGTACTTC. Together with reference TRBV5-1 and TRBJ2-7, the CDR3 gives the full variable domain: KAGVTQTPRYLIKTRGQQVTLSCSPISGHRSVSWYQQTPGQGLQFLFEYFSETQRNKGNFPGRFSGRQFSNSRSEMNVSTLELGDSALYLCASSSSGTSGRAGEQYFGPGTRLTVT.

This clonotype was detected ten times or more. The rearrangement joins TRBV5-5 to TRBJ2-7, with unresolved D. The germline V gene has CDR1 SGHKS and CDR2 YYEKEE (reference sequence). V gave up 3 bases and J gave up 3 bases, with 4 bases separating them. The CDR3 totals 11 residues. In nucleotides, the CDR3 is TGTGCCAGCAGCTATCTCTACGAGCAGTACTTC. Its protein is CASSYLYEQYF.

There are a few counts of this clonotype. This rearrangement joins TRBV11-2 to TRBJ2-7, with D perhaps TRBD2 (5 bases). Trimming left V 4 bases short and J 2 bases short, with 12 bases between. CDR1 SGHAT and CDR2 FQNNGV come from the germline V gene. This CDR3 comprises 14 residues. CDR3 in DNA: TGTGCCAGCAGCTACGGGATCCTAACCTACGAGCAGTACTTC. Its translation: CASSYGILTYEQYF.

This clonotype showed up many times. The chain joins TRBV5-1 to TRBJ2-3; 7 bases are a match to TRBD1. CDR1 SGHRS and CDR2 YFSETQ come from the germline V gene. Germline trimming cut 1 base from V and 1 base from J; bases unmatched to any gene: 6. The CDR3 extends over 16 amino acids. In DNA form, the CDR3 reads TGCGCCAGCAGCTTGAGAACAGGGGAACGCACAGATACGCAGTATTTT. Amino acids: CASSLRTGERTDTQYF.